This T cell receptor (beta chain) stems from a study of T-cell memory formation after mild COVID-19. Sample barcodes and UMIs were carried by the TCR alpha and TCR beta cDNA libraries that 5'RACE generated with constant-segment primers. TCRdb redid the calling of the 5' RACE reads with MiXCR, one entry per CDR3 protein. The profile shows hundreds of thousands of distinct CDR3 sequences, less than 25% of them singletons. This clonotype appeared a few times. What it recognizes is unknown. Study-wide results and caveats: Clones shrinking from day 15 to 85 showed even CD4/CD8 mixes; later expanders tilted CD4+.

The sample taken for sequencing was PBMCs or a T cell subset sorted from them (not recorded which). The TCR sequence derives from an adult woman who had mild COVID-19 (a few samples of this study predate the infection). Cell type and time point are not known.

CDR3 in DNA: TGTGCCAGCAGCCTACAACGTGGAGAGACCCAGTACTTC. It translates to CASSLQRGETQYF. This chain connects TRBV7-3 to TRBJ2-5; D is unclear. The germline V gene has CDR1 SGHTA and CDR2 FQGTGA. Trimming left V 5 bases short and J 4 bases short, with 11 bases between. This CDR3 has 13 residues.